These 31 T cell receptor beta chains came from one sample sequenced in a study of tumor and adjacent non-tumor tissue in lung cancer. The library came from three nested PCR rounds adapted from ARM-PCR protocols. Using its own MiXCR run on the multiplex PCR reads, TCRdb lists one record per CDR3 protein. The repertoire has some 80,000 distinct CDR3 sequences, 76% of them found once; the top ten carry around 40%. This sample's RNA came from whole unsorted tissue. Distant lung tissue was collected more than 3 cm away from the tumor edge. Input material: distant non-tumor lung tissue. Receptors were obtained from a man in his 70s with non-small cell lung cancer.

Only a few counts were recorded for this clonotype. One end of the junction varies from germline; a read error may be responsible. The V call is TRBV10-2, the J call TRBJ2-7, with 8 bases identical to TRBD1. CDR1 WSHSY and CDR2 SAAADI come from the germline V gene. The CDR3 has 14 amino acids. CDR3 sequence: CTSSVDRDLLEQYF. Here the CDR3 DNA reads TGCACCAGCAGTGTGGACAGGGATCTTCTCGAACAGTACTTC.

Notes on this clonotype: A much bigger clone sits one base away, suggesting this may be a read error. The CDR3 nucleotides are TGTGCCAACAGAAACCTACAGGGGCAAAGCTCCTACGAGCAGTACTTC. Its translation is CANRNLQGQSSYEQYF. The V call is TRBV28, the J call TRBJ2-7, with 7 bases identical to TRBD1. CDR1 and CDR2 from the germline V gene are MDHEN and SYDVKM. CDR3 length: 16 residues. J lost 0 bases, V lost 10 bases, and 15 bases had no gene match.

About this clonotype itself: Possible read error: a much larger clone is one base away. Here the CDR3 reads CSVRGGPNTQYF. The DNA for the CDR3 is TGCAGCGTTCGTGGAGGTCCCAATACGCAGTATTTT. The rearrangement links TRBV29-1 to TRBJ2-3; D may be TRBD2 (5 bases). CDR3 length: 12 residues. V was cut by 5 bases and J by 7 bases, with 13 bases left in between. Germline assignment: CDR1 SQVTM and CDR2 ANQGSEA.

This clonotype occurred once. One junction end disagrees with the germline gene, perhaps due to a read error. The rearrangement links TRBV28 to TRBJ2-3, with D tentatively TRBD2 (5 bases). The CDR3 is 14 residues long. CDR1 MDHEN and CDR2 SYDVKM come from the germline V gene. The chain's CDR3 is CVSSFVAGTDMQYF. CDR3 in DNA: TGTGTCAGCAGTTTTGTCGCGGGCACAGATATGCAGTATTTT.

This clonotype occurred a few times. A much larger clone is a single base away; this may be a read error. V gene TRBV6-6 combines with J gene TRBJ1-2; D not certain. Germline V gene data show CDR1 as MNHNY and CDR2 as SVGAGI (reference sequence). V was cut by 0 bases and J by 13 bases, with 18 bases left in between. This CDR3 has 14 residues. DNA for the CDR3: TGTGCCAGCAGTTACTCGAGGAATGAGACACCCTTCACCTTC. Its translation: CASSYSRNETPFTF.

The V call is TRBV29-1, the J call TRBJ2-7; no firm D call. With 4 bases removed from V and 0 bases from J, the gap between germline ends came to 10 bases. Germline lookup yields CDR1 SQVTM and CDR2 ANQGSEA. This CDR3 is built from 13 residues. CDR3 protein: CSVATRASYEQYF. In DNA form, the CDR3 reads TGCAGCGTTGCTACCCGCGCCTCCTACGAGCAGTACTTC.

Worth noting for this clonotype: No conserved phenylalanine or tryptophan is present at the end of the CDR3, so a read error is the likely explanation. The chain has TRBV6-2 or TRBV6-3 and TRBJ2-7, with 9 bases fitting TRBD1. The CDR3 runs 16 residues. Germline values: CDR1 MNHEY, CDR2 SVGEGT. The trim removed 7 bases at V and 2 bases at J, leaving 12 bases unmatched. CDR3 protein: CASTPALNRGPYEQYL. DNA for the CDR3: TGTGCCAGCACTCCCGCGCTGAACAGGGGGCCCTACGAGCAGTACTTA.

The chain links TRBV6-5 to TRBJ2-1; D remains ambiguous. V dropped 4 bases and J dropped 0 bases, with 13 bases sitting between them. Germline-derived CDR1 and CDR2 are MNHEY and SVGAGI. The CDR3 runs to 16 residues. CDR3 in amino acids: CASSSPEPRSYNEQFF. CDR3 sequence (DNA): TGTGCCAGCAGTTCTCCCGAGCCACGCTCCTACAATGAGCAGTTCTTC.

A few counts support this clonotype. Here the CDR3 omits its conserved ending phenylalanine or tryptophan, so a read error is the likely source. The chain employs TRBV6-5 and TRBJ1-3; D is ambiguous. Germline V gene lookup returns CDR1 MNHEY and CDR2 SVGAGI. This CDR3 contains 13 residues. V was shortened by 9 bases and J by 0 bases, with 9 bases between the two germline ends. The CDR3 DNA reads as TGTGCCAGTAGACTGGACTCTGGAAACACCATATATTAT. Translation gives CASRLDSGNTIYY.

Worth noting for this clonotype: Given a much more abundant clone one base away, this may be a read error. The chain recombines TRBV11-2 with TRBJ2-1, with D uncertain. Germline V CDR1 and CDR2: SGHAT, FQNNGV. The V end lost 7 bases, the J end lost 6 bases, and 16 bases lay between the germline ends. The CDR3 loop spans 14 amino acids. The CDR3 reads CASNPQGQCNEQFF. CDR3 nucleotides: TGTGCCAGCAACCCCCAAGGGCAGTGCAATGAGCAGTTCTTC. Full variable domain (remainder filled in from reference TRBV11-2 and TRBJ2-1): EAGVAQSPRYKIIEKRQSVAFWCNPISGHATLYWYQQILGQGPKLLIQFQNNGVVDDSQLPKDRFSAERLKGVDSTLKIQPAKLEDSAVYLCASNPQGQCNEQFFGPGTRLTVL.

Turning to this clonotype: No conserved phenylalanine or tryptophan is present at the end of the CDR3, so a read error is the likely explanation. The chain uses TRBV13 and TRBJ2-3; D is uncertain. Germline V gives CDR1 PRHDT, CDR2 FYEKMQ (reference sequence). V was shortened by 8 bases and J by 1 base, with 10 bases between the two germline ends. CDR3 size: 13 residues. This chain's CDR3 is CASDGGGTDTQYS. The CDR3 DNA reads TGTGCCAGCGATGGCGGAGGCACAGATACGCAGTATTCT.

Note on this clonotype: This likely comes from a read error, as the CDR3 has no conserved phenylalanine or tryptophan at its end. The V call is TRBV6-2 or TRBV6-3, the J call TRBJ1-5; 7 bases match TRBD1. The V segment lost 4 bases and the J segment 6 bases; nucleotides outside the gene matches: 9. The germline CDR1 and CDR2 sequences are MNHEY and SVGEGT. CDR3 length equals 15 residues. Here the CDR3 reads CASSSDRGRFQPQHI. Here the CDR3 DNA reads TGTGCCAGCAGTTCCGATAGGGGGCGTTTTCAGCCCCAGCATATT.

A remark on this clonotype: A single base separates this from a much larger clone, so it may be a read error. The chain uses TRBV25-1 and TRBJ1-1; possible D gene TRBD1, 5 bases. Germline values: CDR1 MGHDK, CDR2 SYGVNS. The CDR3 loop spans 17 amino acids. Here the CDR3 reads CASSGGPGLGWNTGAFF. CDR3 DNA: TGTGCCAGCAGTGGTGGGCCGGGGCTAGGCTGGAACACTGGAGCTTTCTTT.

This clonotype was recorded only once. An end of the junction does not agree with germline; a read error may underlie this. The chain carries TRBV5-4 and TRBJ2-7; D is perhaps TRBD2 (5 bases). The CDR3 runs 15 residues. Germline assignment: CDR1 SGHNT and CDR2 YYREEE (reference sequence). Here the CDR3 reads CASSLGPGSTYVQYF. The CDR3 DNA reads as TGTGCCAGCAGCTTGGGGCCGGGATCGACCTACGTGCAGTACTTC.

Comments on this clonotype: The junction departs from the called germline gene at one end, perhaps through a read error. The chain links TRBV4-3 to TRBJ2-7, with TRBD2 matching 12 bases. Germline V gene data show CDR1 as LGHNA and CDR2 as YSLEER. The CDR3 totals 20 residues. This CDR3 is CTSSQEMGLAGPDGSYEQFF. The CDR3 DNA reads as TGCACCAGCAGCCAAGAAATGGGACTAGCGGGTCCCGACGGCTCCTACGAGCAATTCTTC.

This clonotype was seen only once. The V call is TRBV10-3, the J call TRBJ1-5, with D perhaps matching TRBD1 (5 bases). The CDR3 extends over 13 amino acids. Germline CDR1 reads ENHRY; CDR2 reads SYGVKD. Trimming left V 9 bases short and J 2 bases short, with 11 bases between. This chain's CDR3 is CAIRVGGNQPQHF. CDR3 coding DNA: TGTGCCATTCGGGTGGGGGGCAATCAGCCCCAGCATTTT.

A few counts support this clonotype. This chain uses TRBV5-1 with TRBJ1-1, with TRBD1 matching over 7 bases. Germline V CDR1 and CDR2: SGHRS, YFSETQ. The CDR3 spans 16 residues. V trimming: 0 bases; J trimming: 1 base; junction bases outside the gene matches: 6. CDR3 sequence (DNA): TGCGCCAGCAGCTTGGGGCAGGGGGGAGGGAACACTGAAGCTTTCTTT. It specifies CASSLGQGGGNTEAFF.

Of note for this clonotype: Germline and junction disagree at one end, which may indicate a read error. The chain carries TRBV7-3 and TRBJ2-1, with 15 bases aligning to TRBD2. This CDR3 spans 20 amino acids. Germline loops: CDR1 SGHTA, CDR2 FQGTGA. In nucleotides, the CDR3 is TGTGCCAGCAGCTTGGGATCAATGCGGACTAGCGGGGGGGCGGATAATGATCAGTTCTTC. It is translated as CASSLGSMRTSGGADNDQFF. Supplemented by reference TRBV7-3 and TRBJ2-1, the full variable domain reads GAGVSQTPSNKVTEKGKYVELRCDPISGHTALYWYRQSLGQGPEFLIYFQGTGAADDSGLPNDRFFAVRPEGSVSTLKIQRTERGDSAVYLCASSLGSMRTSGGADNDQFFGPGTRLTVL.

Worth noting for this clonotype: The junction differs from germline at one of its ends, possibly a read error. The V gene is TRBV29-1, the J gene TRBJ2-3; D uncertain. CDR1 is SQVTM, CDR2 ANQGSEA, per germline. CDR3 length equals 13 residues. For the CDR3, the DNA is TGCACCGTTGAAGAAGTAGTAGCAAATACGCAGTATTTT. Protein sequence: CTVEEVVANTQYF.

As concerns this clonotype: This CDR3 is missing its conserved last phenylalanine or tryptophan, likely due to a read error. The chain recombines TRBV29-1 with TRBJ2-3; D is undetermined. In germline, CDR1 is SQVTM, CDR2 ANQGSEA. The CDR3 has 13 amino acids. The CDR3 nucleotides read TGCAGGGTTACTGGGCAGGGCACAGATACGCAGTATTAT. Translated: CRVTGQGTDTQYY.

J is TRBJ1-1 and V is TRBV29-1; D ambiguous. Germline V lookup: CDR1 SQVTM, CDR2 ANQGSEA. This CDR3 is built from 13 residues. The V and J ends lost 7 bases and 7 bases respectively, with 19 bases between them. CDR3: CSGKRSRFIEAFF. The DNA for the CDR3 is TGCAGCGGGAAAAGGAGTCGATTCATTGAAGCTTTCTTT.

In regard to this clonotype: A read error may account for a junction end that differs from germline. The chain employs TRBV5-4 and TRBJ1-6; 10 positions match TRBD1. Germline V CDR1 and CDR2: SGHNT, YYREEE (reference sequence). The CDR3 contains 17 residues. In nucleotides, the CDR3 is TGTGCCAGCAGCCGAACCCCGGGACAGGGGCTTAATTCACCGCTCTACTTT. The encoded protein is CASSRTPGQGLNSPLYF.

With respect to this clonotype: The junction departs from germline at one end; a sequencing error may be responsible. The chain is built from TRBV12-3 or TRBV12-4 and TRBJ1-6; D unresolved. CDR3 length equals 14 residues. CDR3 residues: CASTLGRFNSPLHF. In DNA form, the CDR3 reads TGTGCTAGCACCCTAGGGCGGTTTAATTCACCCCTCCACTTT.

This clonotype was counted many times. The V gene is TRBV6-5, the J gene TRBJ2-1; D is unclear. This CDR3 is built from 16 residues. The germline V gene encodes CDR1 MNHEY and CDR2 SVGAGI. The V and J ends lost 6 bases and 0 bases respectively, with 15 bases between them. CDR3 region: CASSSPGPRSYNEQFF. The CDR3 region has the DNA TGTGCCAGCAGCTCTCCCGGGCCACGCTCCTACAATGAGCAGTTCTTC.

With respect to this clonotype: At one end the junction does not follow the germline gene, possibly because of a read error. The rearrangement joins TRBV11-2 to TRBJ1-2; 9 bases match TRBD1. Germline CDR1 reads SGHAT; CDR2 reads FQNNGV. The CDR3 has 14 residues. CDR3 loop: CTSSATGGSYGYTF. DNA of the CDR3: TGTACCAGCTCGGCGACAGGGGGTAGCTATGGCTACACCTTC.

Concerning this clonotype itself: A much bigger clone sits one base away, suggesting this may be a read error. This chain joins TRBV28 and TRBJ1-5; D not certain. The CDR3 runs to 16 residues. V was shortened by 2 bases and J by 1 base, with 12 bases between the two germline ends. Germline V CDR1 and CDR2: MDHEN, SYDVKM. In DNA, the CDR3 is TGTGCCAGCAGTTTAATTCTCAAACCAAGCAATCAGCCCCAGCATTTT. Amino acids: CASSLILKPSNQPQHF.

About this clonotype: Lacking the conserved final phenylalanine or tryptophan, this CDR3 likely reflects a read error. The V call is TRBV11-1, the J call TRBJ1-6, with 8 bases fitting TRBD1. Germline V gene sequence: CDR1 SGHAT, CDR2 FQDESV (reference sequence). The CDR3 consists of 17 residues. The CDR3 region has the DNA TGCGCCAGCAGTTCCAAACGCGGGACAGGCTCCAATTCACCCCTCCACATT. Translating it yields CASSSKRGTGSNSPLHI.

The chain recombines TRBV11-2 with TRBJ1-1; the D is unclear. Trimming removed 10 bases at V and 1 base at J, with 19 bases between. CDR1 and CDR2 from the germline V gene are SGHAT and FQNNGV. The CDR3 is 15 amino acids. CDR3 coding DNA: TGTGCCATCAGGTTCGCCAACTCAAGGAACACTGAAGCTTTCTTT. Amino acids: CAIRFANSRNTEAFF.

This clonotype showed up many times. The chain recombines TRBV20-1 with TRBJ2-5, with TRBD2 matching 10 bases. The CDR3 loop spans 17 amino acids. The V segment lost 1 base and the J segment 5 bases; nucleotides outside the gene matches: 13. CDR1 and CDR2 (germline): DFQATT, SNEGSKA (reference sequence). The CDR3 DNA is TGCAGTGCTAGAGTGCTAGCGGGAGCCTCAATGGGGGAGACCCAGTACTTC. This codes for CSARVLAGASMGETQYF.

This clonotype is a singleton in its sample. A much larger clone differs from this one at a single base, so this may be a read error. The chain employs TRBV5-1 and TRBJ2-7, with 7 positions matching TRBD2. CDR1 is SGHRS, CDR2 YFSETQ, per germline. The CDR3 length is 14 residues. The CDR3 DNA is TGCACCAGCAGCTTGGGGGAGGGCCCCTACGAGCAGTACTTC. Amino acids: CTSSLGEGPYEQYF.

Note on this clonotype: An end of the junction does not agree with germline; a read error may underlie this. This sequence joins TRBV11-2 and TRBJ2-2; D could derive from TRBD1 or TRBD2 (5 bases each). CDR3 length: 16 amino acids. Germline loops: CDR1 SGHAT, CDR2 FQNNGV. The CDR3 loop reads CASILVGIGVAGELFF. CDR3 sequence (DNA): TGTGCCAGCATCTTAGTGGGTATAGGGGTTGCCGGGGAGTTGTTTTTT. Full variable domain (outside the CDR3, taken from reference TRBV11-2 and TRBJ2-2): EAGVAQSPRYKIIEKRQSVAFWCNPISGHATLYWYQQILGQGPKLLIQFQNNGVVDDSQLPKDRFSAERLKGVDSTLKIQPAKLEDSAVYLCASILVGIGVAGELFFGEGSRLTVL.